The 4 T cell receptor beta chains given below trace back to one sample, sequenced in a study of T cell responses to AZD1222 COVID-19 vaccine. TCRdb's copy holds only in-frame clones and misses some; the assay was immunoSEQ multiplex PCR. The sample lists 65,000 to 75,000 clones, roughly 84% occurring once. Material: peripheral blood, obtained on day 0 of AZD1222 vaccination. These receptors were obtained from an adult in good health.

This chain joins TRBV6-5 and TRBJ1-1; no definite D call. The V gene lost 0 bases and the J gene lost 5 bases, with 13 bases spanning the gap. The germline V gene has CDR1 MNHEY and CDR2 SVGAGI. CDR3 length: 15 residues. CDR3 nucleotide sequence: TGTGCCAGCAGTTACTCGATCTCTGTAGGGACTGAAGCTTTCTTT. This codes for CASSYSISVGTEAFF.

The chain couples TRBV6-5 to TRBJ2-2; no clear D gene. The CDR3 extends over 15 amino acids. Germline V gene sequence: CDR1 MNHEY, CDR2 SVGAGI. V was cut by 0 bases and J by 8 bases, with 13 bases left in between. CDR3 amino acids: CASSYSSRLRGELFF. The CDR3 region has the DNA TGTGCCAGCAGTTACTCGTCCAGATTGAGAGGGGAGCTGTTTTTT.

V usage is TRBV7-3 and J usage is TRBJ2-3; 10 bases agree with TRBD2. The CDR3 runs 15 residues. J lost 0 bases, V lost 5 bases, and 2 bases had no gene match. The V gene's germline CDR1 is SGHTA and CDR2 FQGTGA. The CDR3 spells CASSVSGRSTDTQYF. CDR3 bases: TGTGCCAGCAGCGTTAGCGGGAGGAGCACAGATACGCAGTATTTT.

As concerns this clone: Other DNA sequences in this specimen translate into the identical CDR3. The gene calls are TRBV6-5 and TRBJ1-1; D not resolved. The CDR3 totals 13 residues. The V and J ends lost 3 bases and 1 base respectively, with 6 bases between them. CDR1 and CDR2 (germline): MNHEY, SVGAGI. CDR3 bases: TGTGCCAGCAGTTATGGCGGGAACACTGAAGCTTTCTTT. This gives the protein CASSYGGNTEAFF.